This TCR beta chain originates from a study of blood T cells in healthy people across ages. General study findings and limits: Older age went with lower TCR beta diversity per million T cells, in a roughly linear way.

The use of a sample-barcoded 5' primer and a J-beta primer mix characterized a second PCR of roughly 6 to 12 cycles. TCRdb reprocessed the 5' RACE reads with MiXCR, giving one entry per CDR3 protein. The data contain roughly 1,800,000 distinct CDR3 sequences, around 50% of them singletons. To note about this clonotype: What it recognizes is unknown.

With 2 bases removed from V and 1 base from J, the gap between germline ends came to 8 bases. The CDR3 runs 14 residues. Per the germline V gene, CDR1 is KGHSH and CDR2 is LQKENI. V gene TRBV18 combines with J gene TRBJ2-5; D gene ambiguous. The source of this sequence is a woman aged 35 to 49 in good health. Material for sequencing was blood. The CDR3 coding sequence is TGTGCCAGCTCACCAGCAGCGCGCCAAGAGACCCAGTACTTC. This sequence encodes CASSPAARQETQYF.